These 30 T cell receptor beta chains were sequenced from one sample in a study of shared clonotypes between healthy human individuals. TCRdb keeps only in-frame clones here, not all; method: immunoSEQ multiplex PCR. The sample holds hundreds of thousands of clones; around 96% are singletons and the top ten take less than 0.12%. CD45RO-negative, CCR7-selected cells formed the naive CD8 fraction, which excluded terminally differentiated effector memory CD45RA+ cells. Specimen: naive CD8+ T cells sorted from blood. These receptors all stem from a woman aged 25-40 years in good health.

The rearrangement links TRBV5-4 to TRBJ2-5; D is uncertain. V shed 0 bases and J shed 1 base, with 4 bases lying between them. The germline V gene has CDR1 SGHNT and CDR2 YYREEE (reference sequence). CDR3 size: 13 residues. CDR3 sequence reads: CASSLGIQETQYF. In DNA, the CDR3 is TGTGCCAGCAGCTTGGGCATCCAAGAGACCCAGTACTTC. Filled out from reference TRBV5-4 and TRBJ2-5, the complete variable domain reads ETGVTQSPTHLIKTRGQQVTLRCSSQSGHNTVSWYQQALGQGPQFIFQYYREEENGRGNFPPRFSGLQFPNYSSELNVNALELDDSALYLCASSLGIQETQYFGPGTRLLVL.

The CDR3 reads CASSTGGTFSNQPQHF. In DNA form, the CDR3 reads TGTGCCAGCAGCACAGGGGGCACCTTTAGCAATCAGCCCCAGCATTTT. The chain carries TRBV28 and TRBJ1-5, with 9 bases aligning to TRBD1. Germline CDR1 reads MDHEN; CDR2 reads SYDVKM. The CDR3 consists of 16 residues. V was pared by 6 bases and J by 0 bases, with 6 bases of the junction left unmatched.

The gene calls are TRBV27 and TRBJ2-7, with 10 nucleotides matching TRBD1. The germline V gene encodes CDR1 MNHEY and CDR2 SMNVEV (reference sequence). The CDR3 consists of 15 residues. V lost 5 bases, J lost 2 bases, and 6 bases stayed unmatched. The CDR3 nucleotides are TGTGCCAGCAGTACACGGACAGGGGGGCCCTACGAGCAGTACTTC. This codes for CASSTRTGGPYEQYF.

The chain joins TRBV7-3 to TRBJ2-3; TRBD2 agrees at 8 bases. The V segment lost 2 bases and the J segment 6 bases; nucleotides outside the gene matches: 10. Germline CDR1 reads SGHTA; CDR2 reads FQGTGA. This CDR3 region has 16 residues. CDR3 DNA sequence: TGTGCCAGCAGCTTAGAGGGACTAGGGGGGATGGATACGCAGTATTTT. It is translated as CASSLEGLGGMDTQYF.

The V and J genes are TRBV2 and TRBJ2-5; possibly TRBD1 for D (7 bases). Judging by the DNA end, TRBJ2-7 fits better; the J call may be wrong. The CDR3 runs to 15 residues. Germline assignment: CDR1 SNHLY and CDR2 FYNNEI. The CDR3 protein is CASSEETGEVYEQYF. The CDR3 DNA sequence: TGTGCCAGCAGTGAAGAAACAGGGGAGGTCTACGAGCAGTACTTC.

The genes are TRBV28 and TRBJ2-3; 7 bases match TRBD1. V shed 4 bases and J 0 bases; nucleotides not matched to a gene: 10. The CDR3 loop spans 17 amino acids. Germline V gene lookup returns CDR1 MDHEN and CDR2 SYDVKM. CDR3 in DNA: TGTGCCAGCAGTTCTGTCAACAGGGGTCCTAGCACAGATACGCAGTATTTT. Protein sequence: CASSSVNRGPSTDTQYF.

The J gene is TRBJ2-7, the V gene TRBV7-9; the match to TRBD2 covers 14 bases. V was clipped by 5 bases and J by 4 bases; unmatched bases: 13. Germline V gene sequence: CDR1 SEHNR, CDR2 FQNEAQ (reference sequence). CDR3 length: 18 residues. The CDR3 DNA follows: TGTGCCAGCAGCCGACCGGGACTAGCGGGAGAAATGTTGTACGAGCAGTACTTC. Protein sequence: CASSRPGLAGEMLYEQYF. Variable domain in full (rest from reference TRBV7-9 and TRBJ2-7): DTGVSQNPRHKITKRGQNVTFRCDPISEHNRLYWYRQTLGQGPEFLTYFQNEAQLEKSRLLSDRFSAERPKGSFSTLEIQRTEQGDSAMYLCASSRPGLAGEMLYEQYFGPGTRLTVT.

V usage is TRBV27 and J usage is TRBJ2-1, with TRBD2 matching 8 bases. Germline trimming cut 8 bases from V and 6 bases from J; bases unmatched to any gene: 12. Germline-derived CDR1 and CDR2 are MNHEY and SMNVEV (reference sequence). The CDR3 consists of 15 residues. This chain's CDR3 is CASAQTSGGGNEQFF. The CDR3 coding sequence is TGTGCCAGCGCTCAAACGAGCGGGGGTGGCAATGAGCAGTTCTTC.

This clone was counted a single time. The same CDR3 is also encoded by other DNA sequences in this sample. The V and J genes are TRBV27 and TRBJ2-7; TRBD1 aligns across 8 bases. Germline CDR1 and CDR2: MNHEY and SMNVEV (reference sequence). This CDR3 is 13 amino acids long. Trimming took 5 bases from V and 6 from J; bases not matched to a gene: 6. CDR3 region: CASSPGTGGEQYF. DNA for the CDR3: TGTGCCAGCAGTCCCGGGACAGGCGGCGAGCAGTACTTC.

The chain combines TRBV7-9 with TRBJ2-7, with 7 bases that match TRBD1. The CDR3 contains 14 residues. CDR1 is SEHNR and CDR2 is FQNEAQ in the germline V gene (reference sequence). With V trimmed by 5 bases and J by 0 bases, 4 bases remained unmatched. The chain's CDR3 is CASSPRTGSYEQYF. CDR3 nucleotides: TGTGCCAGCAGCCCGCGGACAGGCTCCTACGAGCAGTACTTC.

Details on this clone: Other DNA sequences in the same sample also yield this CDR3. This chain joins TRBV28 and TRBJ1-2; 7 bases align to TRBD1. The CDR3 runs 13 residues. Germline loops: CDR1 MDHEN, CDR2 SYDVKM. The J segment lost 4 bases and the V segment lost 2 bases, leaving 1 base of the junction unmatched. The CDR3 sequence is CASSLQGGYGYTF. The CDR3, as DNA: TGTGCCAGCAGTTTACAGGGGGGCTATGGCTACACCTTC.

The chain carries TRBV25-1 and TRBJ1-5; D gene ambiguous. CDR1 and CDR2 from the germline V gene are MGHDK and SYGVNS. This CDR3 is built from 13 residues. V gave up 5 bases and J gave up 6 bases, with 11 bases separating them. In DNA, the CDR3 is TGTGCCAGCAGTCCATGGGGAGGTCAGCCCCAGCATTTT. Translated, it gives CASSPWGGQPQHF.

The chain combines TRBV6-5 with TRBJ2-1, with D unclear. This CDR3 region has 14 residues. With 5 bases removed from V and 5 bases from J, the gap between germline ends came to 13 bases. Germline V lookup: CDR1 MNHEY, CDR2 SVGAGI. The CDR3 reads CASSTGWDDNEQFF. CDR3 nucleotide sequence: TGTGCCAGCAGTACGGGCTGGGATGACAATGAGCAGTTCTTC.

This rearrangement joins TRBV5-4 to TRBJ2-7, with 8 bases aligning to TRBD1. Losses at the gene ends were 0 bases for V and 4 bases for J; bases not matched to a gene: 6. This CDR3 has 15 amino acids. Germline V gene sequence: CDR1 SGHNT, CDR2 YYREEE (reference sequence). CDR3 sequence: CASSLVAGGIYEQYF. DNA for the CDR3: TGTGCCAGCAGCTTGGTGGCAGGGGGCATATACGAGCAGTACTTC.

The genes are TRBV7-8 and TRBJ2-7; D is unresolved. The CDR3 has 14 amino acids. In germline, CDR1 is SGHVS, CDR2 FQNEAQ. Trimming shortened V by 4 bases and J by 7 bases, and 17 bases separated the two germline ends. The CDR3 sequence is CASSSDPEPREQYF. CDR3 coding DNA: TGTGCCAGCAGCTCTGACCCCGAACCTAGAGAGCAGTACTTC.

The count of this clone is one. The chain couples TRBV27 to TRBJ1-5; TRBD1 matches at 8 bases. CDR1 MNHEY and CDR2 SMNVEV come from the germline V gene (reference sequence). With V trimmed by 5 bases and J by 6 bases, 9 bases remained unmatched. This CDR3 contains 15 residues. This CDR3 is CASSLRQGSGQPQHF. For the CDR3, the DNA is TGTGCCAGCAGTCTACGACAGGGGTCGGGTCAGCCCCAGCATTTT.

The chain employs TRBV29-1 and TRBJ2-1; maybe TRBD2 (5 bases). CDR1 and CDR2 from the germline V gene are SQVTM and ANQGSEA. V dropped 8 bases and J dropped 0 bases, with 14 bases sitting between them. The CDR3 extends over 14 amino acids. The CDR3 nucleotides read TGCAGCTTGCCCGGACTGAGCTCCTACAATGAGCAGTTCTTC. Encoded protein: CSLPGLSSYNEQFF.

The rearrangement joins TRBV5-1 to TRBJ2-3; 8 positions agree with TRBD2. Germline V lookup: CDR1 SGHRS, CDR2 YFSETQ. CDR3 size: 15 residues. The trim removed 4 bases at V and 4 bases at J, leaving 8 bases unmatched. CDR3: CASSPGGAESDTQYF. In DNA form, the CDR3 reads TGCGCCAGCAGCCCCGGGGGGGCAGAATCAGATACGCAGTATTTT.

The V call is TRBV5-1, the J call TRBJ1-5; no clear D gene. The V end lost 0 bases, the J end lost 6 bases, and 22 bases lay between the germline ends. CDR3 size: 18 residues. Germline-derived CDR1 and CDR2 are SGHRS and YFSETQ. The CDR3, as DNA: TGCGCCAGCAGCTTGGTTCCCCCCGGCGAAATTGGAGGTCAGCCCCAGCATTTT. Residues: CASSLVPPGEIGGQPQHF.

This clone was counted a few times. V and J are TRBV27 and TRBJ2-7; 9 bases fit TRBD1. This CDR3 spans 13 amino acids. The trim removed 7 bases at V and 6 bases at J, leaving 7 bases unmatched. Germline lookup yields CDR1 MNHEY and CDR2 SMNVEV (reference sequence). CDR3 sequence: CASKKGTGTEQYF. In DNA form, the CDR3 reads TGTGCCAGCAAAAAAGGGACAGGGACCGAGCAGTACTTC.

The gene calls are TRBV4-2 and TRBJ1-5; D is perhaps TRBD1 (6 bases). CDR1 is LGHNA, CDR2 YNFKEQ, per germline. This CDR3 is 14 amino acids long. V was shortened by 3 bases and J by 7 bases, with 13 bases between the two germline ends. Written as DNA, the CDR3 is TGTGCCAGCAGCCACCTTACAGGGACCCAGCCCCAGCATTTT. Protein sequence: CASSHLTGTQPQHF.

The chain combines TRBV19 with TRBJ2-3, with unresolved D. CDR1 LNHDA and CDR2 SQIVND come from the germline V gene (reference sequence). This CDR3 has 13 residues. The ends were cut back, 5 bases at V and 6 bases at J, with 12 bases in the middle. In DNA, the CDR3 is TGTGCCAGTAGTTCTGACGGAGACGATACGCAGTATTTT. Its protein is CASSSDGDDTQYF.

In DNA form, the CDR3 reads TGCAGCGTTGACGACAGGGGGCATTACAATGAGCAGTTCTTC. The encoded protein is CSVDDRGHYNEQFF. The rearrangement links TRBV29-1 to TRBJ2-1, with 10 nucleotides matching TRBD1. V was clipped by 3 bases and J by 4 bases; unmatched bases: 3. Germline CDR1 reads SQVTM; CDR2 reads ANQGSEA. There are 14 residues in the CDR3.

The rearrangement uses TRBV19 and TRBJ2-2; 15 positions agree with TRBD2. The V segment lost 5 bases and the J segment 6 bases; nucleotides outside the gene matches: 10. This CDR3 is 18 amino acids long. CDR1 LNHDA and CDR2 SQIVND come from the germline V gene (reference sequence). The CDR3 region has the DNA TGTGCCAGTAGTGTCCTACCGGGACTAGCGGGAGGCTCCGGGGAGCTGTTTTTT. Its protein product is CASSVLPGLAGGSGELFF.

The chain couples TRBV29-1 to TRBJ2-1; 11 nucleotides line up with TRBD2. V shed 7 bases and J 4 bases; nucleotides not matched to a gene: 6. From germline, CDR1 is SQVTM and CDR2 ANQGSEA. The length of the CDR3 is 14 residues. The DNA of the CDR3 is TGCAGCGCCGAGGGGACTAGCGGTTACAATGAGCAGTTCTTC. This codes for CSAEGTSGYNEQFF.

The chain couples TRBV4-1 to TRBJ1-2; weak D call: TRBD1 (6 bases). Germline assignment: CDR1 MGHRA and CDR2 YSYEKL. This CDR3 is built from 16 residues. The V and J ends lost 1 base and 4 bases respectively, with 16 bases between them. CDR3 nucleotides: TGCGCCAGCAGCCAAGTGACCCGGGACATAATCTATGGCTACACCTTC. Protein sequence: CASSQVTRDIIYGYTF.

This clone was seen just once. The chain recombines TRBV6-1 with TRBJ2-7, with TRBD2 identical over 9 bases. The CDR3 extends over 15 amino acids. CDR1 MNHNS and CDR2 SASEGT come from the germline V gene. V lost 8 bases to trimming and J lost 2 bases; unmatched junction nucleotides: 10. As DNA, the CDR3 is TGTGCCAGCCTCGACGGGCGGGAGGGCCCCTACGAGCAGTACTTC. This encodes CASLDGREGPYEQYF.

Note on this clone: This same CDR3 is encoded by further DNA sequences in the sample. This CDR3 reads CASSFGGNQPQHF. DNA for the CDR3: TGTGCCAGCAGCTTCGGGGGCAATCAGCCCCAGCATTTT. The V call is TRBV5-8, the J call TRBJ1-5; no clear D. V was clipped by 2 bases and J by 2 bases, with 5 bases between them. This CDR3 is built from 13 residues. The germline CDR1 and CDR2 sequences are SGHTS and YDEGEE.

The chain uses TRBV6-1 and TRBJ1-5; D possibly corresponds to TRBD1 (6 bases). The CDR3 spans 13 residues. Germline V gene lookup returns CDR1 MNHNS and CDR2 SASEGT. Trimming pared 6 bases from V and 6 bases from J, leaving 12 bases between. The CDR3 DNA is TGTGCCAGCAGAGGGACACATGGTCAGCCCCAGCATTTT. Protein sequence: CASRGTHGQPQHF.

This clone has only one observation. The gene calls are TRBV4-1 and TRBJ2-3, with TRBD2 identical over 7 bases. Per germline, CDR1 MGHRA and CDR2 YSYEKL. Trimming removed 4 bases from V and 6 bases from J; junction bases left unmatched: 10. The CDR3 covers 15 residues. The CDR3 is CASSRTGGVVDTQYF. CDR3 nucleotide sequence: TGCGCCAGCAGCCGAACTGGGGGGGTTGTGGATACGCAGTATTTT.